This TCR beta chain was found in a study of vaccination and CD4 T cells after COVID-19. Stated treatment: roughly 11-day PBMC culture with coronavirus spike peptide pools or control peptides (ViraFEST assay). By its share, this clonotype is medium-sized. What it binds is unknown. The CDR3 sequence is 11 residues long. The germline gives CDR1 DFQATT, CDR2 SNEGSKA (reference sequence). Trimming cost V 5 bases and J 9 bases; bases outside gene matches: 3. An Oncomine TCR Beta short-read assay was used to sequence the DNA from cultured CD4+ T cells. One entry per CDR3 protein, called by TCRdb with MiXCR from the PCR reads. The sample lists about 5,600 distinct CDR3 sequences, about 43% occurring once.

Sequenced material: CD4+ T cells from blood, cultured in vitro. This sequence joins TRBV20-1 and TRBJ1-1, with 10 nucleotides matching TRBD1. The sequence derives from a human donor who had recovered from COVID-19. The CDR3 region has the DNA TGCAGTGCTTTAGACAGGGGGCAAGCTTTCTTT. Translating gives CSALDRGQAFF.